The 3 T cell receptor delta chains reported below all come from one sample, sequenced in a study of γδ T cells in repeated Plasmodium falciparum infection. TCRdb re-identified clones in the multiplex PCR reads via CATT. The profile covers about 51,000 delta-chain clones, with approximately 2% appearing a single time and approximately 24% taken by the ten largest. Bulk repertoires came from Vgamma9/Vdelta2+ or Vdelta2-negative gammadelta T cells flow-sorted from PBMC. Sequencing used gamma-delta T cells from blood. The source of these receptors is a pool of human donors (malaria-infected and uninfected, not separated).

Of note for this clone: Only one base separates this from a far larger clonotype, so it likely reflects a read error. The same CDR3 also results from other DNA sequences found in this sample. The V gene is given as TRDV1, and no J gene call is available; the tabulated D call, TRDD3, remains unverified against the DNA. This CDR3 region has 23 residues. Germline V gene lookup returns CDR1 TSWWSYY and CDR2 QGS. The chain's CDR3 is CALGVPPLFLRGWGRDRTDKLIF. The CDR3, as DNA: TGTGCTCTTGGGGTCCCTCCCCTCTTCCTACGTGGCTGGGGGAGAGACAGAACCGATAAACTAATCTTT.

In this sample, this clone turned up many times. It is likely a read error: a sequence one base away is far more abundant. Distinct nucleotide sequences in the sample also encode this CDR3. J gene calling gave no result, while the V gene is TRDV1; the table gives TRDD3 as D, unverified against the DNA. The CDR3 is made up of 22 amino acids. Germline V gene sequence: CDR1 TSWWSYY, CDR2 QGS. CDR3 nucleotides: TGTGCTCTTGGGGAGATTTCCTACTTGTACTGGGGGATACGTTCACCGACCGATAAGCTCATCTTT. Encoded protein: CALGEISYLYWGIRSPTDKLIF.

Points on this clone: This DNA's translation and the protein TCRdb lists, from a much larger clone, do not match at residue 17, likely due to a read error; the protein shown is translated from the DNA. The chain joins TRDV3 to TRDJ1; D is perhaps TRDD3 (7 bases). TCRdb gives no J gene; it was assigned here by matching the DNA to germline. CDR1 and CDR2 from the germline V gene are TVYSNPD and GDNSRS (reference sequence). This CDR3 is built from 20 residues. The CDR3 loop is CALLGEEIWGTPIYTDRLIF. DNA for the CDR3: TGTGCCTTACTGGGCGAGGAAATATGGGGGACCCCTATTTACACCGATAGACTCATCTTT.